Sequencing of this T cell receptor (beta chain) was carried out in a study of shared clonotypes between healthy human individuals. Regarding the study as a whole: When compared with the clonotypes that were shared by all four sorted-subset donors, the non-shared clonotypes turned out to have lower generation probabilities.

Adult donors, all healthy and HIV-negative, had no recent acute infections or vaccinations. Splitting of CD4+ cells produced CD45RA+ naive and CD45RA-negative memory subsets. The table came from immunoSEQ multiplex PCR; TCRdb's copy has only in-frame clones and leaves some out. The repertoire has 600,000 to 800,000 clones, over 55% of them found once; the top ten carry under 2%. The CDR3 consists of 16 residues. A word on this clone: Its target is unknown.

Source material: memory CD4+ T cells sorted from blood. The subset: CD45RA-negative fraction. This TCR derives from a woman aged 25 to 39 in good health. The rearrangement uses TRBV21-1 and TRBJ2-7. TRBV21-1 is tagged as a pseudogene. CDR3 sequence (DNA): TGTGCCAGCAGCACATCCGGGCCAGGGACCCTCGGGGAGCAGTACTTC. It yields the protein CASSTSGPGTLGEQYF.